What follows describes a single TCR beta chain. The antigen is unknown. Germline values: CDR1 DFQATT, CDR2 SNEGSKA (reference sequence). This CDR3 comprises 13 residues. V was cut by 3 bases and J by 0 bases, with 7 bases left in between. The sample comes from a study of blood T cells in healthy people across ages. A second 7 to 11 cycle PCR used barcoded and J-beta primers. A single record per CDR3 protein comes from TCRdb applying MiXCR to the 5' RACE reads. This table holds 590,000 or so distinct CDR3 sequences, about 30% found once. Points from the study as a whole: Strong correlation linked observed beta diversity and percent naive T cells. More naive CD4+ cells and higher diversity marked long-lived donors relative to aged donors.

The chain carries TRBV20-1 and TRBJ2-3; no firm D call. Sequenced: blood. The receptor was derived from an elderly woman in good health. CDR3 protein: CSARLVSTDTQYF. CDR3 nucleotide sequence: TGCAGTGCTAGGCTCGTAAGCACAGATACGCAGTATTTT.